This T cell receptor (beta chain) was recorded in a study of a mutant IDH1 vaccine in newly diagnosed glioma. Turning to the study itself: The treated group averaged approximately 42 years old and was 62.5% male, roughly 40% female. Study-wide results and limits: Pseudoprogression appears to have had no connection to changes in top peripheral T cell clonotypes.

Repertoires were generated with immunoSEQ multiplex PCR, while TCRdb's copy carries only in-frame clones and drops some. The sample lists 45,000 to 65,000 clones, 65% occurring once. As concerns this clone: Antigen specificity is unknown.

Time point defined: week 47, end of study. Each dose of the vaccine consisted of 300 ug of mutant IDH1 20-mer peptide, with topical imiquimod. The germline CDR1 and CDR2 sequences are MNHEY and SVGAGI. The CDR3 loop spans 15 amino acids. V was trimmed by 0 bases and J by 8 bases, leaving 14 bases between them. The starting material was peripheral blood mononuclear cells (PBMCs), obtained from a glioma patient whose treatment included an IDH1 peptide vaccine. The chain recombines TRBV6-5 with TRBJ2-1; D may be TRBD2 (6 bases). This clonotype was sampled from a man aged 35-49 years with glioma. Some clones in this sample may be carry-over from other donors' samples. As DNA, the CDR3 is TGTGCCAGCAGTTACTCGATTCTAGCGTCGGATGAGCAGTTCTTC. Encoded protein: CASSYSILASDEQFF.